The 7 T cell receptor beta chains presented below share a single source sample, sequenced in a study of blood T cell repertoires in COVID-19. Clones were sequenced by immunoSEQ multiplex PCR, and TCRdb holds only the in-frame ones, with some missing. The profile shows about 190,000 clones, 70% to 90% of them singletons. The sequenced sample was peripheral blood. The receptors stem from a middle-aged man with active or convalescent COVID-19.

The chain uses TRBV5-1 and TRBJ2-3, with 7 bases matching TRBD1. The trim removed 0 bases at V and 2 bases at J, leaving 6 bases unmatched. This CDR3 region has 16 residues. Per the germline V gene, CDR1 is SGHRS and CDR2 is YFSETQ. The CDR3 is CASSLGQGANTDTQYF. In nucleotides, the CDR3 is TGCGCCAGCAGCTTGGGACAGGGTGCTAACACAGATACGCAGTATTTT.

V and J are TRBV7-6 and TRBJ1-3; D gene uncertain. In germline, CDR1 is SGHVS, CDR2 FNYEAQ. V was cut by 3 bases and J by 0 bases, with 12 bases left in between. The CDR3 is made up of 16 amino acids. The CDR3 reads CASSFFVQSSGNTIYF. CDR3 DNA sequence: TGTGCCAGCAGCTTTTTCGTACAGTCCTCTGGAAACACCATATATTTT.

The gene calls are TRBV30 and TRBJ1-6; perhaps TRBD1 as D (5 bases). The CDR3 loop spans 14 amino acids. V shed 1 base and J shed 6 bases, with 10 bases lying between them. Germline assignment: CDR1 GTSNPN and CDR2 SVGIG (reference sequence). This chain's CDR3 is CAWSEGLGNSPLHF. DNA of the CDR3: TGTGCCTGGAGTGAGGGACTGGGTAATTCACCCCTCCACTTT.

The CDR3 protein is CASSLVGGQSPLHF. The CDR3 DNA is TGCGCCAGCAGCTTGGTTGGCGGACAATCACCCCTCCACTTT. This sequence joins TRBV5-1 and TRBJ1-6; possibly TRBD1 for D (5 bases). CDR1 is SGHRS, CDR2 YFSETQ, per germline. The V and J ends lost 0 bases and 10 bases respectively, with 11 bases between them. The CDR3 sequence is 14 residues long. Filled out from reference TRBV5-1 and TRBJ1-6, the complete variable domain reads KAGVTQTPRYLIKTRGQQVTLSCSPISGHRSVSWYQQTPGQGLQFLFEYFSETQRNKGNFPGRFSGRQFSNSRSEMNVSTLELGDSALYLCASSLVGGQSPLHFGNGTRLTVT.

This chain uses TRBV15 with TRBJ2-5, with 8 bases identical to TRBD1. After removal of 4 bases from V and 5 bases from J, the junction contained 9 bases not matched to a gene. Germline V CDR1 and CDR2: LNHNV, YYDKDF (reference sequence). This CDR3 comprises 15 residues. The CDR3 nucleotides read TGTGCCACCAGCATCAGTTCCAGGGGGCAGGAGACCCAGTACTTC. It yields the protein CATSISSRGQETQYF.

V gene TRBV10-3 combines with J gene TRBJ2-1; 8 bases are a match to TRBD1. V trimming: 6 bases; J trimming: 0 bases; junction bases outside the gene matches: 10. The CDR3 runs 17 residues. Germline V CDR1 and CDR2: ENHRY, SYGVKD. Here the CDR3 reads CAIRDRETTSSYNEQFF. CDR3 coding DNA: TGTGCCATCAGGGACAGGGAGACTACCAGCTCCTACAATGAGCAGTTCTTC.

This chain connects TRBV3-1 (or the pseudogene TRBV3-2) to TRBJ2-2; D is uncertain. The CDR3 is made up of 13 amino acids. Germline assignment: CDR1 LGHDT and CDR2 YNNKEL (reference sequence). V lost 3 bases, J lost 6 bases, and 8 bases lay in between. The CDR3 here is CASSQMRPGELFF. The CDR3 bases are TGTGCCAGCAGCCAGATGAGGCCCGGGGAGCTGTTTTTT.